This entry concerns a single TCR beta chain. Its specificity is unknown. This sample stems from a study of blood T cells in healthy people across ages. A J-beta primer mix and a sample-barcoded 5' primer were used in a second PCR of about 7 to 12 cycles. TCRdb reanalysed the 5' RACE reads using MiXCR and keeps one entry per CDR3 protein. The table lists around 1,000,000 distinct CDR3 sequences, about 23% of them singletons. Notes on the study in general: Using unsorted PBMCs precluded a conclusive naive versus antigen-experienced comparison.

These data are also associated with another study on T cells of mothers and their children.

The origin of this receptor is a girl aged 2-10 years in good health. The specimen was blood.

CDR3: CASSASGTFLPRYF. Written as DNA, the CDR3 is TGTGCCAGCAGTGCGTCCGGGACTTTTTTGCCAAGGTACTTC. The chain has TRBV6-5 and TRBJ2-7; D may be TRBD2 (6 bases). Trimming cost V 5 bases and J 12 bases, with 23 bases left between them. Germline values: CDR1 MNHEY, CDR2 SVGAGI. This CDR3 has 14 amino acids.